The 26 T cell receptor beta chains below were found in one sample sequenced in a study of shared clonotypes between healthy human individuals. Measured with immunoSEQ multiplex PCR; TCRdb has only the in-frame clones, and not every one. The repertoire consists of more than 850,000 clones, with 70% to 80% occurring once and the leading ten covering approximately 0.52%. Sequenced: memory CD4+ T cells from PBMCs. Documented subset: CD45RA-negative fraction. The receptors stem from a young man in good health. Some clones in this sample may be carry-over from other donors' samples.

The V call is TRBV4-3, the J call TRBJ1-2, with D perhaps TRBD1 (5 bases). Germline CDR1 and CDR2: LGHNA and YSLEER. This CDR3 spans 17 amino acids. The V and J ends lost 1 base and 0 bases respectively, with 15 bases between them. CDR3 sequence reads: CASSQGYLGGTNYGYTF. DNA of the CDR3: TGCGCCAGCAGCCAAGGTTATCTGGGGGGGACTAACTATGGCTACACCTTC.

The genes are TRBV7-6 and TRBJ1-1, with a weak D call TRBD1 (5 bases). Between the trimmed V and J ends, which lost 4 bases and 3 bases, there was a span of 12 bases. Germline CDR1 is SGHVS and CDR2 is FNYEAQ. The CDR3 extends over 14 amino acids. CDR3 sequence reads: CASSWTPLYTEAFF. CDR3 coding DNA: TGTGCCAGCAGCTGGACACCATTGTACACTGAAGCTTTCTTT.

In its sample, this clone was seen a few times. The rearrangement joins TRBV6-6 to TRBJ1-1; 7 bases agree with TRBD1. Germline V gives CDR1 MNHNY, CDR2 SVGAGI (reference sequence). The CDR3 runs 14 residues. The junction had 4 bases not matched to a gene; V was cut back by 5 bases and J by 1 base. The CDR3 here is CASSRTGQNTEAFF. The CDR3 bases are TGTGCCAGCAGTAGGACAGGTCAGAACACTGAAGCTTTCTTT.

The rearrangement uses TRBV19 and TRBJ2-7, with 7 bases that match TRBD2. V lost 8 bases and J lost 3; bases outside the gene matches: 13. Germline V lookup: CDR1 LNHDA, CDR2 SQIVND (reference sequence). The CDR3 spans 15 residues. The DNA for the CDR3 is TGTGCCAGTTCGGTGGCGGGAGTTTCAGGCTACGAGCAGTACTTC. Protein sequence: CASSVAGVSGYEQYF.

The chain links TRBV19 to TRBJ2-3; D tentatively fits TRBD1 or TRBD2 (5 bases each). The germline V gene has CDR1 LNHDA and CDR2 SQIVND (reference sequence). Trimming took off 3 bases at V and 5 bases at J, with 12 bases between the two ends. CDR3 size: 14 residues. CDR3 in amino acids: CASSIEGSGDTQYF. The CDR3 DNA reads TGTGCCAGTAGTATCGAGGGGTCTGGAGATACGCAGTATTTT.

The rearrangement uses TRBV29-1 and TRBJ1-1; 8 nucleotides match TRBD1. The CDR3 is 14 amino acids. Germline lookup yields CDR1 SQVTM and CDR2 ANQGSEA. V lost 7 bases to trimming and J lost 0 bases; unmatched junction nucleotides: 7. The DNA of the CDR3 is TGCAGCGGGTGGGGACAGGCAGTGAACACTGAAGCTTTCTTT. Translation gives CSGWGQAVNTEAFF.

Turning to this clone: This sample includes further DNA sequences coding for the same CDR3. The rearrangement uses TRBV18 and TRBJ1-3; D is undetermined. V dropped 3 bases and J dropped 4 bases, with 4 bases sitting between them. The CDR3 runs 12 residues. CDR1 KGHSH and CDR2 LQKENI come from the germline V gene. The CDR3 loop is CASSPAGNTIYF. DNA of the CDR3: TGTGCCAGCTCACCTGCGGGAAACACCATATATTTT.

The chain links TRBV4-3 to TRBJ1-2; D is undetermined. V was cut by 4 bases and J by 0 bases, with 15 bases left in between. The length of the CDR3 is 16 residues. Germline V CDR1 and CDR2: LGHNA, YSLEER. CDR3 sequence (DNA): TGCGCCAGCAGCCCCGGGTGGTCCCAGACTAACTATGGCTACACCTTC. Amino acid sequence: CASSPGWSQTNYGYTF.

This chain connects TRBV30 to TRBJ1-5; D gene ambiguous. The CDR3 has 13 residues. CDR1 and CDR2 (germline): GTSNPN, SVGIG (reference sequence). Trimming pared 0 bases from V and 6 bases from J, leaving 9 bases between. The CDR3, as DNA: TGTGCCTGGAGTGTGGGGATTCGTCAGCCCCAGCATTTT. Its protein is CAWSVGIRQPQHF.

The chain uses TRBV27 and TRBJ2-1; the D is unclear. Trimming stripped 3 bases from V and 9 bases from J, with 12 bases between. Germline V gene lookup returns CDR1 MNHEY and CDR2 SMNVEV (reference sequence). This CDR3 is built from 13 residues. This CDR3 reads CASSFRTLGEQFF. Written as DNA, the CDR3 is TGTGCCAGCAGTTTCCGGACCCTTGGTGAGCAGTTCTTC.

V usage is TRBV9 and J usage is TRBJ2-1; TRBD1 or TRBD2 may be the D gene (5 bases each). This CDR3 comprises 14 residues. V dropped 3 bases and J dropped 6 bases, with 13 bases sitting between them. Germline loops: CDR1 SGDLS, CDR2 YYNGEE. The CDR3 nucleotides are TGTGCCAGCAGCGGGCCTGGGACCCGCAATGAGCAGTTCTTC. Translating it yields CASSGPGTRNEQFF.

As concerns this clone: At the DNA level, this CDR3 is encoded by other sequences in the same sample as well. The genes are TRBV18 and TRBJ1-4; D perhaps matches TRBD1 (6 bases). The germline gives CDR1 KGHSH, CDR2 LQKENI. Trimming pared 1 base from V and 5 bases from J, leaving 8 bases between. The CDR3 has 14 amino acids. CDR3 in DNA: TGTGCCAGCTCACCACGACAGGACAATGAAAAACTGTTTTTT. It encodes CASSPRQDNEKLFF.

This clone occurred once. The chain uses TRBV14 and TRBJ2-3; TRBD2 matches at 15 bases. This CDR3 comprises 16 residues. The germline gives CDR1 SGHDN, CDR2 FVKESK. V lost 4 bases to trimming and J lost 9 bases; unmatched junction nucleotides: 8. CDR3 sequence (DNA): TGTGCCAGCAGCCCGGGGACTAGCGGGAGGTTGGGCACGCAGTATTTT. It specifies CASSPGTSGRLGTQYF.

The chain links TRBV11-3 to TRBJ2-2, with TRBD2 matching over 8 bases. The germline CDR1 and CDR2 sequences are SGHNT and YENEEA. There are 16 residues in the CDR3. J was trimmed by 2 bases and V by 1 base; bases with no gene match: 3. The DNA for the CDR3 is TGTGCCAGCAGCTTAGGACTAGCGACCAACACCGGGGAGCTGTTTTTT. Protein: CASSLGLATNTGELFF.

The chain links TRBV5-1 to TRBJ2-6; 10 positions match TRBD1. Germline lookup yields CDR1 SGHRS and CDR2 YFSETQ. This CDR3 region has 17 residues. V was clipped by 0 bases and J by 0 bases; unmatched bases: 0. The CDR3 spells CASSLGTGGSGANVLTF. The CDR3 DNA sequence: TGCGCCAGCAGCTTGGGGACAGGGGGCTCTGGGGCCAACGTCCTGACTTTC.

The rearrangement uses TRBV14 and TRBJ2-7; D unclear. Trimming removed 2 bases from V and 7 bases from J, with 9 bases in between. The CDR3 spans 12 residues. From germline, CDR1 is SGHDN and CDR2 FVKESK. The CDR3 spells CASSQWWGEQYF. DNA for the CDR3: TGTGCCAGCAGCCAATGGTGGGGTGAGCAGTACTTC.

This clone has a handful of counts. The CDR3 loop is CASSLGLGGMNTEAFF. CDR3 sequence (DNA): TGTGCCAGCAGTTTGGGTTTGGGGGGAATGAACACTGAAGCTTTCTTT. The chain has TRBV6-5 and TRBJ1-1, with D perhaps TRBD1 (5 bases). The CDR3 loop spans 16 amino acids. Between the trimmed V and J ends, which lost 4 bases and 0 bases, there was a span of 15 bases. Germline assignment: CDR1 MNHEY and CDR2 SVGAGI.

The chain has TRBV9 and TRBJ1-4; D is ambiguous. Germline lookup yields CDR1 SGDLS and CDR2 YYNGEE. The CDR3 totals 14 residues. Trimming cost V 6 bases and J 6 bases, with 15 bases left between them. CDR3 bases: TGTGCCAGCACCCGGGGTGGGGATTATGAAAAACTGTTTTTT. Translating gives CASTRGGDYEKLFF.

The V and J genes are TRBV6-1 and TRBJ1-6, with D unclear. Germline V gives CDR1 MNHNS, CDR2 SASEGT. With 1 base removed from V and 7 bases from J, the gap between germline ends came to 8 bases. This CDR3 region has 14 residues. The CDR3 here is CASSEESRNSPLHF. DNA of the CDR3: TGTGCCAGCAGTGAAGAGTCTCGCAATTCACCCCTCCACTTT.

The chain links TRBV7-2 to TRBJ1-2, with D possibly being TRBD1 (6 bases). The CDR3 extends over 15 amino acids. Germline CDR1 reads SGHTA; CDR2 reads FQGNSA. The germline V and J ends were trimmed by 5 bases and 4 bases, with 17 bases remaining between them. CDR3 DNA sequence: TGTGCCAGCAGCGAATACAGGGTGCAAATCTATGGCTACACCTTC. Protein sequence: CASSEYRVQIYGYTF.

The chain links TRBV30 to TRBJ2-2; D is ambiguous. This CDR3 comprises 13 residues. The V gene lost 3 bases and the J gene lost 5 bases, with 10 bases spanning the gap. Per germline, CDR1 GTSNPN and CDR2 SVGIG (reference sequence). The CDR3 DNA reads TGTGCCTGGAGCGCCCTAGGGACCGGGGAGCTGTTTTTT. Amino acid sequence: CAWSALGTGELFF.

This chain links TRBV6-5 with TRBJ2-2; unclear D gene. The CDR3 is made up of 13 amino acids. The V end was cut by 5 bases, the J end by 0 bases, with 4 bases between. The germline V gene has CDR1 MNHEY and CDR2 SVGAGI. The CDR3 loop is CASSEPNTGELFF. In nucleotides, the CDR3 is TGTGCCAGCAGTGAACCGAACACCGGGGAGCTGTTTTTT.

The chain uses TRBV7-9 and TRBJ1-3, with D unresolved. The germline V gene has CDR1 SEHNR and CDR2 FQNEAQ (reference sequence). Trimming cost V 2 bases and J 0 bases, with 8 bases left between them. The CDR3 is made up of 15 amino acids. The CDR3 nucleotides are TGTGCCAGCAGCTTATCGGCAACCTCTGGAAACACCATATATTTT. Translated: CASSLSATSGNTIYF.

The chain employs TRBV25-1 and TRBJ2-3; no firm D call. The germline gives CDR1 MGHDK, CDR2 SYGVNS. The CDR3 totals 14 residues. V was shortened by 1 base and J by 0 bases, with 5 bases between the two germline ends. Written as DNA, the CDR3 is TGTGCCAGCAGTGAATTATCTAGCACAGATACGCAGTATTTT. It yields the protein CASSELSSTDTQYF. The full variable domain, in which reference TRBV25-1 and TRBJ2-3 provide the parts outside the CDR3, is EADIYQTPRYLVIGTGKKITLECSQTMGHDKMYWYQQDPGMELHLIHYSYGVNSTEKGDLSSESTVSRIRTEHFPLTLESARPSHTSQYLCASSELSSTDTQYFGPGTRLTVL.

This chain connects TRBV5-1 to TRBJ2-5, with 7 bases matching TRBD1. The CDR3 has 14 residues. Germline V lookup: CDR1 SGHRS, CDR2 YFSETQ. Trimming cost V 3 bases and J 0 bases; bases outside gene matches: 2. CDR3 nucleotides: TGCGCCAGCAGCTCGGGACAGCACCAAGAGACCCAGTACTTC. Residues: CASSSGQHQETQYF.

The chain links TRBV18 to TRBJ2-7; 7 bases agree with TRBD1. Germline trimming cut 0 bases from V and 0 bases from J; bases unmatched to any gene: 2. CDR3 length equals 15 residues. The germline V gene encodes CDR1 KGHSH and CDR2 LQKENI. The chain's CDR3 is CASSPPGGLSYEQYF. The DNA for the CDR3 is TGTGCCAGCTCACCACCAGGGGGCCTCTCCTACGAGCAGTACTTC. The variable domain in full, completed from reference TRBV18 and TRBJ2-7, reads NAGVMQNPRHLVRRRGQEARLRCSPMKGHSHVYWYRQLPEEGLKFMVYLQKENIIDESGMPKERFSAEFPKEGPSILRIQQVVRGDSAAYFCASSPPGGLSYEQYFGPGTRLTVT.